A single sample is the source of the 12 T cell receptor beta chains below, sequenced in a study of blood T cell repertoires in COVID-19. Here immunoSEQ multiplex PCR was the method, and the copy in TCRdb shows in-frame clones only, minus some. The table shows approximately 300,000 clones, with 85% to 90% occurring only once. The sample consisted of PBMCs or T cells enriched from blood (not recorded which). These receptors came from a man under 40 who had recovered from COVID-19.

V is TRBV6-2 or TRBV6-3 and J is TRBJ1-5, with D uncertain. Germline V lookup: CDR1 MNHEY, CDR2 SVGEGT. The CDR3 covers 16 residues. V lost 0 bases to trimming and J lost 2 bases, with 11 bases between them. CDR3: CASSYSRAGRNQPQHF. Written as DNA, the CDR3 is TGTGCCAGCAGTTACTCGAGGGCAGGTCGCAATCAGCCCCAGCATTTT.

The chain employs TRBV9 and TRBJ1-1; 7 bases map to TRBD1. The V gene's germline CDR1 is SGDLS and CDR2 YYNGEE. V lost 5 bases, J lost 5 bases, and 3 bases stayed unmatched. The CDR3 sequence is 12 residues long. DNA of the CDR3: TGTGCCAGCAGAACACAGGGGACTGAAGCTTTCTTT. Protein product: CASRTQGTEAFF.

This rearrangement joins TRBV30 to TRBJ1-5; no definite D call. The CDR3 totals 15 residues. With 4 bases removed from V and 0 bases from J, the gap between germline ends came to 13 bases. The germline V gene has CDR1 GTSNPN and CDR2 SVGIG (reference sequence). The CDR3 protein is CAWTSETGSNQPQHF. The CDR3 nucleotides read TGTGCCTGGACATCAGAGACGGGTAGCAATCAGCCCCAGCATTTT.

The rearrangement links TRBV30 to TRBJ1-2; tentatively, D is TRBD1 (6 bases). Germline values: CDR1 GTSNPN, CDR2 SVGIG (reference sequence). Trimming removed 2 bases from V and 2 bases from J, with 6 bases in between. CDR3 size: 12 residues. CDR3 coding DNA: TGTGCCTGGAGTCAGGGGAACTATGGCTACACCTTC. Its protein product is CAWSQGNYGYTF.

This sequence joins TRBV4-2 and TRBJ2-7; 10 nucleotides align to TRBD1. CDR1 is LGHNA and CDR2 is YNFKEQ in the germline V gene. The ends lost 2 bases at V and 3 bases at J; junction bases unmatched: 4. This CDR3 spans 15 amino acids. Written as DNA, the CDR3 is TGTGCCAGCAGCCAACCGGGACAGGGGATCTACGAGCAGTACTTC. Its translation is CASSQPGQGIYEQYF.

The chain combines TRBV24-1 with TRBJ2-2; D unclear. CDR3 length: 13 amino acids. Germline-derived CDR1 and CDR2 are KGHDR and SFDVKD. Trimming took 6 bases from V and 1 from J, leaving 5 bases between them. The CDR3 sequence: CATSSGNTGELFF. The DNA of the CDR3 is TGTGCCACCAGTTCGGGGAACACCGGGGAGCTGTTTTTT.

The chain employs TRBV11-3 and TRBJ2-5; 10 nucleotides align to TRBD2. CDR1 SGHNT and CDR2 YENEEA come from the germline V gene. The length of the CDR3 is 16 residues. With V trimmed by 5 bases and J by 4 bases, 10 bases remained unmatched. The CDR3 loop reads CASSAGLAVLVETQYF. CDR3 bases: TGTGCCAGCAGCGCAGGACTAGCGGTCCTGGTAGAGACCCAGTACTTC.

The chain is built from TRBV19 and TRBJ2-3; 8 bases are a match to TRBD1. CDR3 size: 17 residues. Germline CDR1 LNHDA, CDR2 SQIVND (reference sequence). J was trimmed by 1 base and V by 4 bases; bases with no gene match: 10. The CDR3 here is CASSNPRTGKGTDTQYF. CDR3 sequence (DNA): TGTGCCAGTAGTAACCCTCGGACAGGGAAAGGCACAGATACGCAGTATTTT.

The gene calls are TRBV4-2 and TRBJ2-5; the match to TRBD1 covers 7 bases. With V trimmed by 3 bases and J by 1 base, 5 bases remained unmatched. The CDR3 sequence is 15 residues long. CDR1 LGHNA and CDR2 YNFKEQ come from the germline V gene. The CDR3 sequence is CASSHLQGTQETQYF. CDR3 nucleotide sequence: TGTGCCAGCAGCCATTTACAGGGGACCCAAGAGACCCAGTACTTC.

The chain is built from TRBV30 and TRBJ2-3; maybe TRBD2 (6 bases). This CDR3 has 16 residues. Germline CDR1 GTSNPN, CDR2 SVGIG (reference sequence). With 0 bases removed from V and 6 bases from J, the gap between germline ends came to 19 bases. CDR3 DNA: TGTGCCTGGAGTGTAGCCCGAACATCCCGGGGGGATACGCAGTATTTT. Amino acids: CAWSVARTSRGDTQYF.

Here the CDR3 DNA reads TGTGCCAGTAGTAGACCGAGACAGGCCAGCTATGGCAATGAGCAGTTCTTC. This sequence encodes CASSRPRQASYGNEQFF. The V gene is TRBV19, the J gene TRBJ2-1, with D perhaps matching TRBD1 (6 bases). The CDR3 is 17 amino acids. Germline lookup yields CDR1 LNHDA and CDR2 SQIVND (reference sequence). The germline V and J ends were trimmed by 4 bases and 6 bases, with 22 bases remaining between them.

V gene TRBV10-3 combines with J gene TRBJ1-2; D not certain. CDR3 length: 14 residues. Germline V lookup: CDR1 ENHRY, CDR2 SYGVKD. Trimming shortened V by 0 bases and J by 4 bases, and 9 bases separated the two germline ends. The CDR3: CAISESATFYGYTF. The CDR3 DNA reads as TGTGCCATCAGTGAGTCGGCCACCTTCTATGGCTACACCTTC.